These 23 T cell receptor beta chains came from one sample sequenced in a study of blood T cells in healthy people across ages. The authors ran a second PCR of roughly 6 to 12 cycles using a sample-barcoded 5' primer and a J-beta primer mix. TCRdb re-called the 5' RACE reads with MiXCR, one entry per CDR3 protein. The sample lists roughly 900,000 distinct CDR3 sequences; around 28% were seen once. Material for sequencing was blood. These receptors all stem from a woman over 75 in good health.

The rearrangement joins TRBV29-1 to TRBJ2-4; D call uncertain. The J call may be mistaken, given a closer DNA end match to TRBJ2-7. The germline V gene has CDR1 SQVTM and CDR2 ANQGSEA. CDR3 size: 11 residues. This CDR3 reads CSVVQSYEQYF. CDR3 nucleotides: TGCAGCGTTGTGCAGTCCTACGAGCAGTACTTC.

V and J are TRBV4-1 and TRBJ2-1, with D unresolved. This CDR3 comprises 13 residues. CDR1 and CDR2 (germline): MGHRA, YSYEKL. The V end was cut by 1 base, the J end by 6 bases, with 7 bases between. CDR3 nucleotide sequence: TGCGCCAGCAGCCAAGTAGTTATCAATGAGCAGTTCTTC. It codes for CASSQVVINEQFF.

There are many counts of this clonotype. DNA for the CDR3: TGTGCCATCAGTGAGTCGACGGGACTAGCTTCCCCAGATACGCAGTATTTT. This translates into CAISESTGLASPDTQYF. The J gene is TRBJ2-3, the V gene TRBV10-3; TRBD2 matches at 9 bases. CDR3 size: 17 residues. Per germline, CDR1 ENHRY and CDR2 SYGVKD. The trim removed 0 bases at V and 4 bases at J, leaving 8 bases unmatched.

This clonotype occurred many times. CDR3 amino acids: CASSLVGGVYEQYF. The CDR3 nucleotides are TGTGCCAGCAGCTTAGTGGGGGGGGTCTACGAGCAGTACTTC. J is TRBJ2-7 and V is TRBV7-2; TRBD2 agrees at 7 bases. J lost 3 bases, V lost 1 base, and 3 bases had no gene match. Germline values: CDR1 SGHTA, CDR2 FQGNSA. The CDR3 is 14 amino acids.

This clonotype appeared many times. J is TRBJ2-5 and V is TRBV5-5, with 10 bases aligning to TRBD2. The CDR3 totals 15 residues. Per germline, CDR1 SGHKS and CDR2 YYEKEE (reference sequence). V was clipped by 2 bases and J by 5 bases; unmatched bases: 6. CDR3 sequence: CASSLAGGHEETQYF. As DNA, the CDR3 is TGTGCCAGCAGCTTAGCGGGGGGGCATGAGGAGACCCAGTACTTC.

This sequence joins TRBV13 and TRBJ1-1; possibly TRBD1 for D (6 bases). The CDR3 covers 15 residues. CDR1 and CDR2 from the germline V gene are PRHDT and FYEKMQ (reference sequence). Between the trimmed V and J ends, which lost 6 bases and 1 base, there was a span of 15 bases. CDR3: CASRWRGAANTEAFF. The CDR3, as DNA: TGTGCCAGCAGGTGGAGGGGGGCTGCGAACACTGAAGCTTTCTTT.

This clonotype was seen repeatedly, ten times or more. This rearrangement joins TRBV11-3 to TRBJ2-1; D ambiguous. This CDR3 comprises 15 residues. V shed 0 bases and J shed 6 bases, with 12 bases lying between them. In germline, CDR1 is SGHNT, CDR2 YENEEA. DNA of the CDR3: TGTGCCAGCAGCTTAGACGGCATTGCAAGCAATGAGCAGTTCTTC. Its translation is CASSLDGIASNEQFF.

The V call is TRBV12-3 or TRBV12-4, the J call TRBJ2-3; 10 positions agree with TRBD2. V gave up 8 bases and J gave up 0 bases; unmatched junction bases: 14. This CDR3 comprises 18 residues. CDR3 sequence (DNA): TGTGCCAGCTCTAAAGGGCTTAGCGGGGGGCTTAGCACAGATACGCAGTATTTT. This gives the protein CASSKGLSGGLSTDTQYF.

This clonotype was recorded many times. V usage is TRBV10-1 and J usage is TRBJ2-3; D is undetermined. V was trimmed by 2 bases and J by 5 bases, leaving 5 bases between them. CDR3 length: 12 amino acids. From germline, CDR1 is WNHNN and CDR2 SYGVQD (reference sequence). CDR3 coding DNA: TGCGCCAGCAGTGAGGGCGTAGATACGCAGTATTTT. This gives the protein CASSEGVDTQYF.

The chain joins TRBV6-6 to TRBJ2-4; no clear D. The J call may be in error: the DNA end matches TRBJ2-7 better. CDR1 is MNHNY, CDR2 SVGAGI, per germline (reference sequence). CDR3 length equals 13 residues. The CDR3 sequence is CASSYSSLHEQYF. CDR3 nucleotide sequence: TGTGCCAGCAGTTACTCTAGTCTCCACGAGCAGTACTTC.

Only a few counts were recorded for this clonotype. The chain is built from TRBV6-6 and TRBJ2-5, with D possibly being TRBD1 (6 bases). Trimming removed 7 bases from V and 5 bases from J, with 20 bases in between. CDR1 is MNHNY and CDR2 is SVGAGI in the germline V gene (reference sequence). There are 15 residues in the CDR3. The CDR3 region is CASTQGTPFGETQYF. DNA for the CDR3: TGTGCCAGCACCCAGGGGACGCCATTCGGGGAGACCCAGTACTTC.

This clonotype came up many times. In DNA form, the CDR3 reads TGTGCCAGCAGTTTCCCCTTACTGGTGGGCGAGCAGTACTTC. Translating it yields CASSFPLLVGEQYF. The J gene is TRBJ2-7, the V gene TRBV28, with D unclear. This CDR3 is 14 amino acids long. The germline V and J ends were trimmed by 3 bases and 6 bases, with 15 bases remaining between them. The V gene's germline CDR1 is MDHEN and CDR2 SYDVKM. The full variable domain, completed using reference TRBV28 and TRBJ2-7, is DVKVTQSSRYLVKRTGEKVFLECVQDMDHENMFWYRQDPGLGLRLIYFSYDVKMKEKGDIPEGYSVSREKKERFSLILESASTNQTSMYLCASSFPLLVGEQYFGPGTRLTVT.

This clonotype was seen many times. V gene TRBV20-1 combines with J gene TRBJ2-1; 8 nucleotides align to TRBD2. Trimming removed 2 bases from V and 10 bases from J; junction bases left unmatched: 16. The CDR3 spans 16 residues. Germline values: CDR1 DFQATT, CDR2 SNEGSKA (reference sequence). The CDR3 DNA follows: TGCAGTGCTAGATCAAAAGCGGGGGCGTTAGTTAGGGAGCAGTTCTTC. Its protein is CSARSKAGALVREQFF.

The sample holds a few counts of this clonotype. A junction boundary mismatches the germline segment, possibly from a read error. This chain links TRBV24-1 with TRBJ2-5; 9 positions agree with TRBD1. CDR1 and CDR2 (germline): KGHDR, SFDVKD. This CDR3 region has 15 residues. CDR3 region: CATSDRDRDQETQDF. The CDR3 bases are TGTGCCACCAGTGATCGGGACAGGGACCAAGAGACCCAGGACTTC.

There are many counts of this clonotype. The chain uses TRBV6-2 or TRBV6-3 and TRBJ2-7; no clear D gene. This CDR3 is built from 13 residues. The ends were cut back, 7 bases at V and 3 bases at J, with 13 bases in the middle. CDR1 MNHEY and CDR2 SVGEGT come from the germline V gene. DNA of the CDR3: TGTGCCAGCAATTTGAACTTCGACTACGAGCAGTACTTC. This codes for CASNLNFDYEQYF.

Ten or more counts support this clonotype. The rearrangement joins TRBV6-5 to TRBJ2-1; 16 bases fit TRBD2. CDR3 length: 17 amino acids. Trimming took 2 bases from V and 8 from J; bases not matched to a gene: 6. Germline-derived CDR1 and CDR2 are MNHEY and SVGAGI. CDR3 DNA sequence: TGTGCCAGCAGTTACACCGGGACTAGCGGGGGGGCTTATGAGCAGTTCTTC. This gives the protein CASSYTGTSGGAYEQFF.

This clonotype has just a few counts. This rearrangement joins TRBV6-5 to TRBJ1-2; a possible D gene is TRBD1 (6 bases). Germline V lookup: CDR1 MNHEY, CDR2 SVGAGI. CDR3 length equals 16 residues. V was cut by 10 bases and J by 6 bases, with 27 bases left in between. CDR3 DNA sequence: TGTGCCACCCACCCCATCAGGGGCGCCGAAGTTAATGGCTACACCTTC. Encoded protein: CATHPIRGAEVNGYTF.

J is TRBJ1-1 and V is TRBV28, with TRBD1 as a possible D gene (6 bases). Germline CDR1 MDHEN, CDR2 SYDVKM. The CDR3 consists of 12 residues. The V and J ends lost 6 bases and 5 bases respectively, with 10 bases between them. The CDR3 region is CASRSGVTEAFF. CDR3 DNA: TGTGCCAGCAGATCAGGGGTTACTGAAGCTTTCTTT.

DNA of the CDR3: TGCAGTGCCAGCAGGGGACAGGGTCTAGGCGAGCAGTACTTC. It translates to CSASRGQGLGEQYF. The V call is TRBV20-1, the J call TRBJ2-7; 9 bases agree with TRBD1. Germline-derived CDR1 and CDR2 are DFQATT and SNEGSKA (reference sequence). The CDR3 sequence is 14 residues long. The ends lost 6 bases at V and 6 bases at J; junction bases unmatched: 12.

At least ten counts were recorded for this clonotype. The rearrangement links TRBV12-3 or TRBV12-4 to TRBJ2-7, with a weak D call TRBD2 (7 bases). The CDR3 length is 16 residues. V shed 3 bases and J shed 2 bases, with 17 bases lying between them. CDR3 sequence reads: CASSFTDGGRTYEQYF. In nucleotides, the CDR3 is TGTGCCAGCAGTTTTACGGACGGGGGGCGGACCTACGAGCAGTACTTC.

This clonotype was seen at least ten times. This chain joins TRBV25-1 and TRBJ2-5; either TRBD1 or TRBD2 may supply D (5 bases each). The CDR3 has 15 amino acids. The germline V gene has CDR1 MGHDK and CDR2 SYGVNS. V shed 5 bases and J shed 4 bases, with 17 bases lying between them. The CDR3 bases are TGTGCCAGCAGTAAACTCAATGGGGGACCAGAGACCCAGTACTTC. This translates into CASSKLNGGPETQYF. The entire variable domain, with the rest obtained from reference TRBV25-1 and TRBJ2-5, is as follows: EADIYQTPRYLVIGTGKKITLECSQTMGHDKMYWYQQDPGMELHLIHYSYGVNSTEKGDLSSESTVSRIRTEHFPLTLESARPSHTSQYLCASSKLNGGPETQYFGPGTRLLVL.

The chain is built from TRBV7-9 and TRBJ2-1; D gene uncertain. The CDR3 loop spans 15 amino acids. Germline values: CDR1 SEHNR, CDR2 FQNEAQ (reference sequence). Trimming removed 5 bases at V and 0 bases at J, with 11 bases between. The CDR3 DNA sequence: TGTGCCAGCAGCAAAGGTGTGAGCTCCTACAATGAGCAGTTCTTC. It translates to CASSKGVSSYNEQFF.

This clonotype was detected many times. V is TRBV12-3 or TRBV12-4 and J is TRBJ1-2; 12 nucleotides align to TRBD1. V gave up 3 bases and J gave up 8 bases; unmatched junction bases: 4. The CDR3 runs 14 residues. CDR3 loop: CASSFGDRGLGYTF. In DNA, the CDR3 is TGTGCCAGCAGTTTCGGGGACAGGGGGCTCGGCTACACCTTC.